This passage covers 26 T cell receptor beta chains from one sample sequenced in a study of T cells in Graves' hyperthyroidism and ophthalmopathy. Using RNA transcripts as the source, TCR beta CDR3 regions were amplified. First-round RT-PCR with HTBI primers amplified the TCR CDR3 region. TCRdb re-called the multiplex PCR reads with MiXCR, one entry per CDR3 protein. The sample carries approximately 520,000 distinct CDR3 sequences, approximately 25% recorded once. Sequenced input: blood. The receptors were sampled from a woman in her 30s with Graves' ophthalmopathy.

This clonotype was detected only a few times. V is TRBV6-1 and J is TRBJ1-1, with D perhaps TRBD1 (5 bases). Trimming took 11 bases from V and 0 from J, leaving 22 bases between them. Germline CDR1 MNHNS, CDR2 SASEGT. This CDR3 has 16 residues. The CDR3 spells CAGGGAGTLMNTEAFF. As DNA, the CDR3 is TGTGCCGGCGGAGGGGCAGGGACCCTAATGAACACTGAAGCTTTCTTT.

V usage is TRBV4-2 and J usage is TRBJ2-5, with 13 positions matching TRBD2. The CDR3 has 16 amino acids. V shed 4 bases, J shed 1 base, and the junction held 3 bases outside the gene matches. CDR1 is LGHNA and CDR2 is YNFKEQ in the germline V gene. In nucleotides, the CDR3 is TGTGCCAGCAGCCCCTGGACTAGCGGGGGCCAAGAGACCCAGTACTTC. It codes for CASSPWTSGGQETQYF.

This clonotype was seen ten or more times. V gene TRBV4-2 combines with J gene TRBJ1-1; 9 bases line up with TRBD1. The CDR3 spans 15 residues. CDR1 and CDR2 (germline): LGHNA, YNFKEQ. The J segment lost 2 bases and the V segment lost 4 bases, leaving 5 bases of the junction unmatched. The DNA of the CDR3 is TGTGCCAGCAGCCCGACAGGGGGAATCAACACTGAAGCTTTCTTT. Its translation is CASSPTGGINTEAFF.

This clonotype was counted many times. This rearrangement joins TRBV20-1 to TRBJ1-2; D might be TRBD1 (5 bases). The CDR3 extends over 13 amino acids. V was trimmed by 0 bases and J by 4 bases, leaving 9 bases between them. Germline loops: CDR1 DFQATT, CDR2 SNEGSKA (reference sequence). Written as DNA, the CDR3 is TGCAGTGCTAGAGAGGCAGGGATCTATGGCTACACCTTC. Amino acid sequence: CSAREAGIYGYTF.

This clonotype came up many times. V gene TRBV2 combines with J gene TRBJ2-6, with D hard to call. V lost 10 bases and J lost 0, with 10 bases in between. Germline CDR1 and CDR2: SNHLY and FYNNEI. CDR3 length: 14 amino acids. CDR3 bases: TGTGCCACTCTACAGAGCTCTGGGGCCAACGTCCTGACTTTC. Protein product: CATLQSSGANVLTF.

This clonotype has a handful of counts. V usage is TRBV9 and J usage is TRBJ2-5, with 9 bases matching TRBD2. The CDR3 runs to 15 residues. The germline gives CDR1 SGDLS, CDR2 YYNGEE. V lost 2 bases, J lost 6 bases, and 8 bases stayed unmatched. Here the CDR3 DNA reads TGTGCCAGCAGCGTCGAGGCGGGGGGGCGTCAGACCCAGTACTTC. Its translation is CASSVEAGGRQTQYF.

The chain uses TRBV11-1 and TRBJ2-2; the D is unclear. Deletions cut 8 bases from V and 1 base from J, with 8 bases between. CDR1 is SGHAT, CDR2 FQDESV, per germline (reference sequence). The CDR3 extends over 13 amino acids. Here the CDR3 DNA reads TGTGCCAGCGGGGTAGGGAACACCGGGGAGCTGTTTTTT. Amino acids: CASGVGNTGELFF.

This clonotype was picked up many times. The J gene is TRBJ2-2, the V gene TRBV2; D possibly corresponds to TRBD2 (5 bases). Germline CDR1 is SNHLY and CDR2 is FYNNEI. CDR3 length: 16 residues. Trimming took off 2 bases at V and 3 bases at J, with 13 bases between the two ends. CDR3: CASSELWSGDTGELFF. In nucleotides, the CDR3 is TGTGCCAGCAGTGAATTGTGGTCCGGGGACACCGGGGAGCTGTTTTTT.

This clonotype was seen ten or more times. This chain connects TRBV4-1 to TRBJ2-5; the match to TRBD2 covers 11 bases. This CDR3 spans 16 amino acids. CDR1 MGHRA and CDR2 YSYEKL come from the germline V gene. V shed 4 bases and J 5 bases; nucleotides not matched to a gene: 9. As DNA, the CDR3 is TGCGCCAGCAGCCCCTTAGCGGGGGGGAGGCAGGAGACCCAGTACTTC. This gives the protein CASSPLAGGRQETQYF.

This chain joins TRBV13 and TRBJ2-5, with no clear D. The CDR3 is 12 amino acids. Trimming removed 5 bases at V and 5 bases at J, with 9 bases between. Per the germline V gene, CDR1 is PRHDT and CDR2 is FYEKMQ (reference sequence). Here the CDR3 reads CASSNNRETQYF. The CDR3 DNA follows: TGTGCCAGCAGCAACAACCGGGAGACCCAGTACTTC.

The sample holds one count of this clonotype. This chain connects TRBV5-1 to TRBJ1-3; TRBD1 agrees at 7 bases. V trimming: 7 bases; J trimming: 0 bases; junction bases outside the gene matches: 7. Germline CDR1 and CDR2: SGHRS and YFSETQ. There are 15 residues in the CDR3. CDR3 in amino acids: CASGRDSFSGNTIYF. The CDR3 DNA is TGCGCCAGCGGCCGGGACAGCTTCTCTGGAAACACCATATATTTT.

The CDR3 sequence is CASSPTGTIEQYF. CDR3 coding DNA: TGTGCCAGCAGTCCTACCGGGACTATCGAGCAGTACTTC. The J gene is TRBJ2-7, the V gene TRBV28; 7 nucleotides line up with TRBD2. Germline values: CDR1 MDHEN, CDR2 SYDVKM. J lost 6 bases, V lost 5 bases, and 7 bases had no gene match. The CDR3 length is 13 residues.

This chain links TRBV6-1 with TRBJ2-7, with 11 bases identical to TRBD2. Germline V gene data show CDR1 as MNHNS and CDR2 as SASEGT. After removal of 5 bases from V and 3 bases from J, the junction contained 6 bases not matched to a gene. This CDR3 is built from 15 residues. CDR3 in DNA: TGTGCCAGCAGTCGACGACTAGCGGGGAACTACGAGCAGTACTTC. Translating it yields CASSRRLAGNYEQYF.

This clonotype was seen repeatedly, ten times or more. Here the CDR3 reads CASSLSRQGTSYGYTF. In DNA, the CDR3 is TGTGCCAGCAGTTTATCCCGACAGGGGACTAGCTATGGCTACACCTTC. The chain is built from TRBV27 and TRBJ1-2, with TRBD1 identical over 8 bases. The ends lost 0 bases at V and 4 bases at J; junction bases unmatched: 7. The length of the CDR3 is 16 residues. CDR1 and CDR2 (germline): MNHEY, SMNVEV (reference sequence).

As to this clonotype: A much larger clone lies one base from this, so it may be a read error. This chain connects TRBV11-1 to TRBJ2-7; 7 bases line up with TRBD1. Germline V gives CDR1 SGHAT, CDR2 FQDESV (reference sequence). This CDR3 has 15 amino acids. The CDR3: CACSPNRGVLGEQYF. Here the CDR3 DNA reads TGTGCCTGCAGCCCGAACAGGGGTGTCCTGGGCGAGCAGTACTTC.

The chain couples TRBV7-4 to TRBJ1-5, with 7 bases fitting TRBD1. Per the germline V gene, CDR1 is SGHVT and CDR2 is SQSDAQ. V lost 6 bases and J lost 4; bases outside the gene matches: 12. The CDR3 totals 16 residues. The CDR3 nucleotides read TGTGCCAGCAGTCCAAAGCCCGGACAGGAGAATCAGCCCCAGCATTTT. Its protein product is CASSPKPGQENQPQHF.

This clonotype was detected ten times or more. This chain connects TRBV20-1 to TRBJ1-2; the D gene is possibly TRBD1 (5 bases). This CDR3 region has 14 residues. CDR1 is DFQATT and CDR2 is SNEGSKA in the germline V gene (reference sequence). V lost 0 bases to trimming and J lost 4 bases, with 12 bases between them. The CDR3 protein is CSARDSGLGYGYTF. The CDR3 coding sequence is TGCAGTGCTAGAGATTCAGGGCTAGGCTATGGCTACACCTTC.

This clonotype was observed a handful of times. Written as DNA, the CDR3 is TGTGCCAGCAGCGCCGTGCCGGAGGTTAGTTTTGGCTACACCTTC. This translates into CASSAVPEVSFGYTF. The rearrangement uses TRBV9 and TRBJ1-2; D is unresolved. The CDR3 totals 15 residues. CDR1 SGDLS and CDR2 YYNGEE come from the germline V gene. V lost 3 bases, J lost 7 bases, and 19 bases lay in between.

The rearrangement links TRBV29-1 to TRBJ2-7, with 10 nucleotides matching TRBD2. The CDR3 sequence is 14 residues long. Germline CDR1 SQVTM, CDR2 ANQGSEA. J gave up 2 bases and V 4 bases, and 5 bases lay outside the gene matches. CDR3 sequence reads: CSVGGTSETYEQYF. The CDR3 region has the DNA TGCAGCGTTGGCGGGACTAGCGAGACCTACGAGCAGTACTTC.

This clonotype was recorded many times. This sequence joins TRBV29-1 and TRBJ2-5; TRBD2 is a possible D gene (6 bases). Per germline, CDR1 SQVTM and CDR2 ANQGSEA. Trimming left V 7 bases short and J 3 bases short, with 6 bases between. The CDR3 is 10 residues long. The CDR3 spells CSAGEETQYF. The CDR3, as DNA: TGCAGCGCGGGGGAAGAGACCCAGTACTTC.

This clonotype appeared many times. The genes are TRBV5-4 and TRBJ1-2; the match to TRBD1 covers 8 bases. Germline CDR1 and CDR2: SGHNT and YYREEE (reference sequence). With 4 bases clipped from V and 8 bases from J, the junction kept 7 bases outside the gene matches. The CDR3 runs 13 residues. Here the CDR3 DNA reads TGTGCCAGCAGCATCGACAGGGGCGACGGCTACACCTTC. Its protein is CASSIDRGDGYTF.

There are many counts of this clonotype. V usage is TRBV27 and J usage is TRBJ2-7; D is possibly TRBD1 (5 bases). V gave up 2 bases and J gave up 2 bases, with 13 bases separating them. The CDR3 is 15 residues long. The germline V gene encodes CDR1 MNHEY and CDR2 SMNVEV (reference sequence). The CDR3 spells CASSLEAGRPYEQYF. Here the CDR3 DNA reads TGTGCCAGCAGTTTAGAGGCAGGGCGTCCCTACGAGCAGTACTTC.

This chain joins TRBV6-1 and TRBJ1-2; 7 bases are shared with TRBD1. Trimming cost V 8 bases and J 3 bases; bases outside gene matches: 6. CDR3 length equals 13 residues. The V gene's germline CDR1 is MNHNS and CDR2 SASEGT. Here the CDR3 reads CASLTGQYYGYTF. The CDR3 region has the DNA TGTGCCAGCCTTACGGGACAGTACTATGGCTACACCTTC.

The chain joins TRBV2 to TRBJ1-2; D is possibly TRBD1 (5 bases). V dropped 11 bases and J dropped 0 bases, with 10 bases sitting between them. Germline lookup yields CDR1 SNHLY and CDR2 FYNNEI. The CDR3 totals 12 residues. CDR3 sequence: CAGRDPNYGYTF. The CDR3 nucleotides are TGTGCCGGCCGGGACCCTAACTATGGCTACACCTTC.

The chain combines TRBV6-5 with TRBJ1-2; 7 nucleotides align to TRBD1. Per the germline V gene, CDR1 is MNHEY and CDR2 is SVGAGI. The CDR3 sequence is 13 residues long. V lost 1 base and J lost 8; bases outside the gene matches: 4. In DNA, the CDR3 is TGTGCCAGCAGTTACTTTAACAGGGGCGGCTACACCTTC. This gives the protein CASSYFNRGGYTF.

This clonotype was observed at least ten times. The J gene is TRBJ2-2, the V gene TRBV6-2 or TRBV6-3; 9 bases line up with TRBD1. V shed 2 bases, J shed 6 bases, and the junction held 13 bases outside the gene matches. The CDR3 totals 18 residues. Germline CDR1 and CDR2: MNHEY and SVGEGT. CDR3 protein: CASSYRSPGQGQAGELFF. For the CDR3, the DNA is TGTGCCAGCAGTTACCGTAGTCCGGGACAGGGACAGGCCGGGGAGCTGTTTTTT.